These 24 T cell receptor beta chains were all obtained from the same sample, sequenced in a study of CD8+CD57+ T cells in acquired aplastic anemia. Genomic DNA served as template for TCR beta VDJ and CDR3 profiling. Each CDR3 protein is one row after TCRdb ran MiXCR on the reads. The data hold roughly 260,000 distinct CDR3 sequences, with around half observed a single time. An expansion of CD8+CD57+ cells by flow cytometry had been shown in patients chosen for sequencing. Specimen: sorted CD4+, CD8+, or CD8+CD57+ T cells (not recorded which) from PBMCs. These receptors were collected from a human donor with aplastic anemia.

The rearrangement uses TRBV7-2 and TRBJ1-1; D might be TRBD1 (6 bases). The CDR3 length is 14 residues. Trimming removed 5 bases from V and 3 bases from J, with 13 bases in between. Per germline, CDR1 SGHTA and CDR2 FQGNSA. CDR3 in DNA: TGTGCCAGCAGCATACAGGGAGGGCACACTGAAGCTTTCTTT. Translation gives CASSIQGGHTEAFF.

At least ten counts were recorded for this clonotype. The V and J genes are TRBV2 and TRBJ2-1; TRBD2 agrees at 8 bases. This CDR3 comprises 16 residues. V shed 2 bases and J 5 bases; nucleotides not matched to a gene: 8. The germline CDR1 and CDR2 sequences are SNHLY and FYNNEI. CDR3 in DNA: TGTGCCAGCAGTGAAACGGGAGGGGGGCGCGACAATGAGCAGTTCTTC. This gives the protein CASSETGGGRDNEQFF.

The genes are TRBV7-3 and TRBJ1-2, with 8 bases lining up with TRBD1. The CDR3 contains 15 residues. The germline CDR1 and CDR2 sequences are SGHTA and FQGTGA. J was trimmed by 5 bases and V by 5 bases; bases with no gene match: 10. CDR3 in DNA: TGTGCCAGCAGCATCACCCAGGGGGCGCGTTATGGCTACACCTTC. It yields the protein CASSITQGARYGYTF.

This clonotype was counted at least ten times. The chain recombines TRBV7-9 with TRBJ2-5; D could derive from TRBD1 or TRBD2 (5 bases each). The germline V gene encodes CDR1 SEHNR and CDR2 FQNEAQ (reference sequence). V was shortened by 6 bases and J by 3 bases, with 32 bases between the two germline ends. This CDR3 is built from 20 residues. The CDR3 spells CASRNTLQDTSVGMEETQYF. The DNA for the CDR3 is TGTGCCAGCAGAAACACTCTCCAGGACACCAGTGTCGGGATGGAAGAGACCCAGTACTTC.

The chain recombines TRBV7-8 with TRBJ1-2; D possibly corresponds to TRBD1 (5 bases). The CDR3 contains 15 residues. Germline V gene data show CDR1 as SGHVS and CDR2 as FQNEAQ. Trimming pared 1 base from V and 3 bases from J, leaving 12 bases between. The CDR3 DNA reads TGTGCCAGCAGCTTAGTGGGGACTAGGGACTATGGCTACACCTTC. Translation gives CASSLVGTRDYGYTF.

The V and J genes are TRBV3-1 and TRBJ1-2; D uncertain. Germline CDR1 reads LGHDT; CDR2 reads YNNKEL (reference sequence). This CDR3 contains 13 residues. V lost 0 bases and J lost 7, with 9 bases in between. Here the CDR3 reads CASSQDGRLGYTF. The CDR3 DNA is TGTGCCAGCAGCCAAGATGGACGGCTTGGCTACACCTTC. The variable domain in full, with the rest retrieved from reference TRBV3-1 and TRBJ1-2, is DTAVSQTPKYLVTQMGNDKSIKCEQNLGHDTMYWYKQDSKKFLKIMFSYNNKELIINETVPNRFSPKSPDKAHLNLHINSLELGDSAVYFCASSQDGRLGYTFGSGTRLTVV.

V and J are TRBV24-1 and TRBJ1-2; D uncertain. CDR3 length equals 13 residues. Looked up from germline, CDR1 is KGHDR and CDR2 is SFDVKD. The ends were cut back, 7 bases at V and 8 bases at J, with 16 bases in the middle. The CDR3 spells CATREITGMGYTF. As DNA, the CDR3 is TGTGCCACCAGAGAAATTACCGGAATGGGCTACACCTTC.

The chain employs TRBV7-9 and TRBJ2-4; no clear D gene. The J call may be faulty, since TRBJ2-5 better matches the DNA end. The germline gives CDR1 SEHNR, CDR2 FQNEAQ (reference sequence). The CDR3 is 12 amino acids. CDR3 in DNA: TGTGCCAGCAGCAAGCATGGCGAGACCCAGTACTTC. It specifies CASSKHGETQYF.

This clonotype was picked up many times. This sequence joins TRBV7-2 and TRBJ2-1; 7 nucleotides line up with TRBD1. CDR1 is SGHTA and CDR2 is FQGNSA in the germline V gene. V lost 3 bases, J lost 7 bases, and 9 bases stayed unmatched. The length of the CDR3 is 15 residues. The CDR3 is CASSFRTGVGNEQFF. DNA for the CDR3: TGTGCCAGCAGCTTCCGGACAGGCGTAGGAAATGAGCAGTTCTTC.

In DNA, the CDR3 is TGTGCCAGCAGCCCCCGACTAGCGGGAGGATACGAGCAGTACTTC. This codes for CASSPRLAGGYEQYF. This chain links TRBV9 with TRBJ2-7, with 13 bases lining up with TRBD2. V was clipped by 4 bases and J by 4 bases; unmatched bases: 5. Germline assignment: CDR1 SGDLS and CDR2 YYNGEE. The CDR3 sequence is 15 residues long.

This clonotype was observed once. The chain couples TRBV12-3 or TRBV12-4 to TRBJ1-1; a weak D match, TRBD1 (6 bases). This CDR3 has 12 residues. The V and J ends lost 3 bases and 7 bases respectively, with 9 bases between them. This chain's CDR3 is CASSFGQNEAFF. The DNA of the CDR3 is TGTGCCAGCAGTTTTGGACAGAATGAAGCTTTCTTT.

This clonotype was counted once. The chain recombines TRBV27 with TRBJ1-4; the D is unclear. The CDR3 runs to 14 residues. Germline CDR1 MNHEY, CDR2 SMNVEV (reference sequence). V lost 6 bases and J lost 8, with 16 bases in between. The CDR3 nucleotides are TGTGCCAGCAGAACCGGGTCCCTGGGGGAAAAACTGTTTTTT. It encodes CASRTGSLGEKLFF.

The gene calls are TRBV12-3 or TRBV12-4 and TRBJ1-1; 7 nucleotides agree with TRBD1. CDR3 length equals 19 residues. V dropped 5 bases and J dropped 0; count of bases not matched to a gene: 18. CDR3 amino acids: CASSQTGTLWLHLNTEAFF. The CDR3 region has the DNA TGTGCCAGCAGTCAGACAGGGACCCTATGGCTACACCTGAACACTGAAGCTTTCTTT.

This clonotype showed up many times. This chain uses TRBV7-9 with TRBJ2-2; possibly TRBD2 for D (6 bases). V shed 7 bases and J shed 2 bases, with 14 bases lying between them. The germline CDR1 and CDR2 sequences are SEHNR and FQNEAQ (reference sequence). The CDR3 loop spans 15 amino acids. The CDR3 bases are TGTGCCAGCACCTCCCGACTAGAAAACACCGGGGAGCTGTTTTTT. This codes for CASTSRLENTGELFF.

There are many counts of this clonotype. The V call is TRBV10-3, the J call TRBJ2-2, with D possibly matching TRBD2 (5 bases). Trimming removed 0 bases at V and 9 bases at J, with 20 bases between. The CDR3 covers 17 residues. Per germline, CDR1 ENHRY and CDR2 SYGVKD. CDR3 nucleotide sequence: TGTGCCATCAGTGAGTCGACCGGAGGCCGCCAAGCCCGGGAGCTGTTTTTT. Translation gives CAISESTGGRQARELFF.

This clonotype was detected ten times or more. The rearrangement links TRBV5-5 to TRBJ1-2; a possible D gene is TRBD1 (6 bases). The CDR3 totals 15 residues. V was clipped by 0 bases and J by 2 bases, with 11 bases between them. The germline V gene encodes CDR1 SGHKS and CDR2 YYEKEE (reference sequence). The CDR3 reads CASSLARGPNYGYTF. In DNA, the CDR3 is TGTGCCAGCAGCTTGGCGCGGGGGCCGAACTATGGCTACACCTTC. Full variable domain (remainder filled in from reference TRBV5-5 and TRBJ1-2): DAGVTQSPTHLIKTRGQQVTLRCSPISGHKSVSWYQQVLGQGPQFIFQYYEKEERGRGNFPDRFSARQFPNYSSELNVNALLLGDSALYLCASSLARGPNYGYTFGSGTRLTVV.

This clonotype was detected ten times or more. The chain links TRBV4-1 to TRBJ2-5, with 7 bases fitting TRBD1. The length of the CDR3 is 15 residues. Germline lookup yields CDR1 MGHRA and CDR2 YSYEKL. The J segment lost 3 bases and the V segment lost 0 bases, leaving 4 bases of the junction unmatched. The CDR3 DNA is TGCGCCAGCAGCCAAGATCGGACAGGTGAAGAGACCCAGTACTTC. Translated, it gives CASSQDRTGEETQYF.

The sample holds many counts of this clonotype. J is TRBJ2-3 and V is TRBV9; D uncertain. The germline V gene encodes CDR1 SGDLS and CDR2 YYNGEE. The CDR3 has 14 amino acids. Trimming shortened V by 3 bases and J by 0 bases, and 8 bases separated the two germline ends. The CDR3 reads CASSGGSSTDTQYF. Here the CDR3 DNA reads TGTGCCAGCAGCGGTGGGTCGAGCACAGATACGCAGTATTTT.

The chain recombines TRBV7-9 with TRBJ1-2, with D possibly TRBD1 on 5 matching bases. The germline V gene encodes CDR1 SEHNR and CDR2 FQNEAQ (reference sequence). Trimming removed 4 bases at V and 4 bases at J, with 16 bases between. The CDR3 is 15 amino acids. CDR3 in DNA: TGTGCCAGCAGCTCCCTGTTGGGGGACGCCTATGGCTACACCTTC. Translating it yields CASSSLLGDAYGYTF.

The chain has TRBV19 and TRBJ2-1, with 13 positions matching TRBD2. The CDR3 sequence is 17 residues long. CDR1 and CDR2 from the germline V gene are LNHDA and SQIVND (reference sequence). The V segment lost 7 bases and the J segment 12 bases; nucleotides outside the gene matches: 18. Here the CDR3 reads CASKVRLWTSGGKGQFF. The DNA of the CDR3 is TGTGCCAGTAAGGTCCGGCTTTGGACTAGCGGGGGAAAGGGGCAGTTCTTC. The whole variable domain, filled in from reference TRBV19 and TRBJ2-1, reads DGGITQSPKYLFRKEGQNVTLSCEQNLNHDAMYWYRQDPGQGLRLIYYSQIVNDFQKGDIAEGYSVSREKKESFPLTVTSAQKNPTAFYLCASKVRLWTSGGKGQFFGPGTRLTVL.

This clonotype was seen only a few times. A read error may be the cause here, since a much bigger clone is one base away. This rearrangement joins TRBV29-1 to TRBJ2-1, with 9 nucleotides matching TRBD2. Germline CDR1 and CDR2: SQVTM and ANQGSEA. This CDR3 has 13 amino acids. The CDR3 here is CSGWLAGLNGQFF. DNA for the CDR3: TGCAGCGGGTGGCTAGCGGGATTAAATGGGCAGTTCTTC.

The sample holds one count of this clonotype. This CDR3 reads CASSIAGSSYNEQFF. The DNA for the CDR3 is TGTGCCAGTAGTATAGCGGGTAGCTCCTACAATGAGCAGTTCTTC. The rearrangement links TRBV19 to TRBJ2-1; D remains ambiguous. The CDR3 has 15 residues. V was pared by 1 base and J by 0 bases, with 7 bases between. Germline CDR1 reads LNHDA; CDR2 reads SQIVND (reference sequence). The whole variable domain, filled in from reference TRBV19 and TRBJ2-1, reads DGGITQSPKYLFRKEGQNVTLSCEQNLNHDAMYWYRQDPGQGLRLIYYSQIVNDFQKGDIAEGYSVSREKKESFPLTVTSAQKNPTAFYLCASSIAGSSYNEQFFGPGTRLTVL.

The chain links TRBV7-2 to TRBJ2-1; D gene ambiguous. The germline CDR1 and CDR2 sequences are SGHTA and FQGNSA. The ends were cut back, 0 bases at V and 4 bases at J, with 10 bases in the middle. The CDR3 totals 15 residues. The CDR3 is CASSLAYGSYNEQFF. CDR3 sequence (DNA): TGTGCCAGCAGCTTAGCGTATGGGTCTTACAATGAGCAGTTCTTC.

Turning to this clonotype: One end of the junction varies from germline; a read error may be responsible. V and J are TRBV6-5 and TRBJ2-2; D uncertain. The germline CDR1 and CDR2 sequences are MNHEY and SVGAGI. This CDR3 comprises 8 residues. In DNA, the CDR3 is TGTGCCAGCAGTTACTCAGGTTTT. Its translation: CASSYSGF.